This T cell receptor beta chain came from a study of T cell repertoires in cytomegalovirus infection. Study in general: The authors relied on CMV epitopes, both recently identified HLA-C-restricted and well-studied HLA-B-restricted. In public TCR beta signatures, there were indications of both CMV infection and matching HLA type.

Trimming shortened V by 5 bases and J by 9 bases, and 23 bases separated the two germline ends. Germline values: CDR1 LGHDT, CDR2 YNNKEL (reference sequence). The CDR3 loop spans 15 amino acids. TCRdb reprocessed the reads via MiXCR and lists one record per CDR3 protein. Among tens of thousands of distinct CDR3 sequences listed, roughly a quarter were seen once. Remarks on this clonotype: Its cognate antigen is unknown.

The clonotype comes from a human donor in good health (CMV status not recorded). Some clones in this sample may be carry-over from other donors' samples. Sequenced here: CD8+ T cells from cultured PBMCs, sampled from culture after CMV antigen stimulation. The rearrangement joins TRBV3-1 to TRBJ2-7, with D possibly being TRBD2 (6 bases). The chain's CDR3 is CASSLDGGGSRVQYF. CDR3 nucleotides: TGTGCCAGCAGCTTGGACGGGGGTGGGTCGCGCGTGCAGTACTTC.